The 9 T cell receptor beta chains below come from one sample, sequenced in a study of blood T cell repertoires in COVID-19. Generated by immunoSEQ multiplex PCR, the TCRdb table keeps only in-frame clones and is missing some. This sample has approximately 80,000 clones, with about 88% found just once. The sample was peripheral blood. These receptors came from a human donor in a cohort sampled during active COVID-19.

The table lists this clone with a count of one. The rearrangement joins TRBV3-1 (or the pseudogene TRBV3-2) to TRBJ1-1; 8 bases match TRBD1. With 1 base clipped from V and 5 bases from J, the junction kept 9 bases outside the gene matches. The CDR3 runs 16 residues. CDR1 and CDR2 (germline): LGHDT, YNNKEL (reference sequence). CDR3 DNA sequence: TGTGCCAGCAGCCAAGGTGGCGTCAGGGGGCGAACTGAAGCTTTCTTT. Protein: CASSQGGVRGRTEAFF.

This clone has only a few counts. This sequence joins TRBV5-6 and TRBJ2-7; 10 bases are shared with TRBD2. After removal of 4 bases from V and 5 bases from J, the junction contained 6 bases not matched to a gene. Germline CDR1 and CDR2: SGHDT and YYEEEE. The CDR3 has 14 residues. CDR3 bases: TGTGCCAGCAGCAAAACTAGCGGGATTCACGAGCAGTACTTC. Amino acids: CASSKTSGIHEQYF.

V is TRBV6-4 and J is TRBJ1-2; 7 bases map to TRBD1. CDR3 length: 14 amino acids. Per germline, CDR1 MRHNA and CDR2 SNTAGT. The V segment lost 6 bases and the J segment 6 bases; nucleotides outside the gene matches: 10. The chain's CDR3 is CASRDSGQGDGYTF. CDR3 DNA: TGTGCCAGCAGGGACAGTGGGCAGGGGGATGGCTACACCTTC.

This sequence joins TRBV21-1 and TRBJ2-7; the table's D call TRBD2 went unverified against the DNA. TRBV21-1 is listed as a pseudogene. The CDR3 sequence is 17 residues long. The CDR3 bases are TGTGCCAGCAGCACAGGCCTAGCGGGAGGCCCCAAGGACGAGCAGTACTTC. Protein product: CASSTGLAGGPKDEQYF.

J is TRBJ2-1 and V is TRBV7-2; 8 nucleotides match TRBD2. This CDR3 is 15 amino acids long. Per the germline V gene, CDR1 is SGHTA and CDR2 is FQGNSA. The junction had 3 bases not matched to a gene; V was cut back by 1 base and J by 4 bases. The CDR3 region has the DNA TGTGCCAGCAGCTTAGGGAGCGGGGGTTACAATGAGCAGTTCTTC. This gives the protein CASSLGSGGYNEQFF.

This clone was observed a single time. The chain has TRBV19 and TRBJ1-1, with a tentative D call TRBD1 (5 bases). This CDR3 spans 15 amino acids. Germline loops: CDR1 LNHDA, CDR2 SQIVND (reference sequence). Trimming pared 5 bases from V and 2 bases from J, leaving 15 bases between. DNA of the CDR3: TGTGCCAGTAGTCGACCGGGGGGGATAAACACTGAAGCTTTCTTT. Its protein is CASSRPGGINTEAFF.

The rearrangement uses TRBV27 and TRBJ2-6; TRBD1 might be the D (5 bases). This CDR3 contains 16 residues. V shed 5 bases and J shed 4 bases, with 15 bases lying between them. Germline-derived CDR1 and CDR2 are MNHEY and SMNVEV (reference sequence). CDR3 in DNA: TGTGCCAGCAGTACCGCAGGGTGGGCAGGGGCCAACGTCCTGACTTTC. Its protein product is CASSTAGWAGANVLTF.

The chain is built from TRBV11-3 and TRBJ2-1; 16 bases are shared with TRBD2. Per germline, CDR1 SGHNT and CDR2 YENEEA. This CDR3 has 19 amino acids. The V gene end was trimmed by 3 bases and the J gene end by 6 bases; junction bases not matched to a gene: 11. This CDR3 is CASSFSGTSGGARLNEQFF. The DNA for the CDR3 is TGTGCCAGCAGCTTTTCAGGGACTAGCGGGGGGGCCCGCCTCAATGAGCAGTTCTTC.

This clone showed up just once. The CDR3 nucleotides are TGTGCCAGCAGCTTTGCAGGGGTTCAAGGAAAACTGTTTTTT. This encodes CASSFAGVQGKLFF. J is TRBJ1-4 and V is TRBV7-2; maybe TRBD1 (6 bases). The CDR3 length is 14 residues. Trimming removed 3 bases at V and 10 bases at J, with 15 bases between. Germline V lookup: CDR1 SGHTA, CDR2 FQGNSA.